Listed below are T cell receptor beta chains from one sample, sequenced in a study of regulatory T cells in long-lasting Graves disease. Via MiXCR, TCRdb re-called the multiplex PCR reads, giving one row per CDR3 protein. Of fewer than 650,000 distinct CDR3 sequences in the sample, about 15% are singletons; the top ten hold around a sixth. These records were also assigned to another study, of T cells in Graves' hyperthyroidism and ophthalmopathy.

Source: peripheral blood mononuclear cells (PBMCs), taken at new diagnosis, from a patient treated with antithyroid drugs. These receptors came from a woman aged 25-40 years with Graves disease. CDR3s include the opening cysteine and the closing phenylalanine or tryptophan. The D gene is left open where the match is weak. The size field is filled for only some rows; it gives once, few, many or a size class.

clone_size,v_call,j_call,d_call,cdr3_nt,cdr3_aa
NA,TRBV9,TRBJ1-5,TRBD1,TGTGCCAGCAGCGTAACGGGCACAGGGGGACAGCCCCAGCATTTT,CASSVTGTGGQPQHF
many,TRBV7-3,TRBJ2-1,TRBD2,TGTGCCAGCAGCTTAGGCCTAGCGGGAGCCCTATATGAGCAGTTCTTC,CASSLGLAGALYEQFF
NA,TRBV29-1,TRBJ2-1,TRBD2,TGCAGCGTTGAAGGTCGAGCGGGAAACACGTACAATGAGCAGTTCTTC,CSVEGRAGNTYNEQFF
NA,TRBV9,TRBJ1-4,NA,TGTGCCAGCAGCGCTGGACAGCAAGATTCTGAAAAACTGTTTTTT,CASSAGQQDSEKLFF
many,TRBV11-3,TRBJ2-7,TRBD2,TGTGCCAGCAGCCCCGGTGGTAGCGGGCTCTACGAGCAGTACTTC,CASSPGGSGLYEQYF
NA,TRBV6-1,TRBJ1-1,TRBD1,TGTGCCTTACAGGCAGGGGGAGTCATGAACACTGAAGCTTTCTTT,CALQAGGVMNTEAFF
NA,TRBV7-9,TRBJ2-5,TRBD1,TGTGCCAGCAGCTTAGATTTTGGGACAGAGGAGACCCAGTACTTC,CASSLDFGTEETQYF
many,TRBV6-1,TRBJ1-2,NA,TGTGCCAGCAGTGAAATAGACGGTGTAAATGGCTACACCTTC,CASSEIDGVNGYTF
few,TRBV20-1,TRBJ1-2,TRBD1,TGCAGTGCTAGAGATGTAAGGGGGCTAAGCTACACCTTC,CSARDVRGLSYTF
NA,TRBV5-1,TRBJ2-4,NA,TGCGCCAGCAGCCTTCGTGCTGGAAACATTCAGTACTTC,CASSLRAGNIQYF
few,TRBV6-1,TRBJ2-3,TRBD2,TGTGCCAGCAGCCCGACTAGCGGGAGGGGCACAGATACGCAGTATTTT,CASSPTSGRGTDTQYF
many,TRBV7-2,TRBJ2-5,NA,TGTGCCAGCAGCTCTCTCCGCCCGGAGACCCAGTACTTC,CASSSLRPETQYF
NA,TRBV9,TRBJ2-5,TRBD2,TGTGCCAGCAGCGCGACCGGGGGGGCCCAAGAGACCCAGTACTTC,CASSATGGAQETQYF
many,TRBV7-9,TRBJ2-7,NA,TGTGCCAGCAGCAGGACCTCCTACGAGCAGTACTTC,CASSRTSYEQYF
many,TRBV28,TRBJ1-4,NA,TGTGCCAGCAGTTTTAGTAGCCGGGGGAGCTTTAATGAAAAACTGTTTTTT,CASSFSSRGSFNEKLFF
many,TRBV14,TRBJ2-3,NA,TGTGCCAGCAGCCAAGATCGCGGGGATACGCAGTATTTT,CASSQDRGDTQYF
many,TRBV10-3,TRBJ1-2,NA,TGTGCCATCAGTGTCGGGACTGGCTATGGCTACACCTTC,CAISVGTGYGYTF
many,TRBV2,TRBJ1-2,NA,TGTGCCAGCAGGGCAGGGCCCACGGCTAACTATGGCTACACCTTC,CASRAGPTANYGYTF
few,TRBV20-1,TRBJ2-7,TRBD2,TGCAGTGTCGGGGGGGCTAGCGCCGGCTACAAGCAGTACTTC,CSVGGASAGYKQYF
NA,TRBV3-1,TRBJ1-5,NA,TGTGCCAGCAGCCAACTTAATCAGCCCCAGCATTTT,CASSQLNQPQHF
few,TRBV29-1,TRBJ2-7,NA,TGCAGCGCCTTAGAGGCAGGGTACATGGGCGAGCAGTACTTC,CSALEAGYMGEQYF
NA,TRBV14,TRBJ2-3,NA,TGTGCCAGCAGCCAGACGGGCGGGGCACATGATACGCAGTATTTT,CASSQTGGAHDTQYF
many,TRBV11-2,TRBJ2-7,TRBD2,TGTGCCAGCAGCTTGAATATAGCGGGGAGGGAGCAGTACTTC,CASSLNIAGREQYF
few,TRBV19,TRBJ2-2,NA,TGTGCCAGTGGCGGGGGACAAACGAACACCGGGGAGCTGTTTTTT,CASGGGQTNTGELFF
many,TRBV30,TRBJ1-2,NA,TGTGCCTGGACTGATTTCCCCGGGACAAGCTATGGCTACACCTTC,CAWTDFPGTSYGYTF
few,TRBV20-1,TRBJ1-1,NA,TGCAGTGCTGGGATTCAGAACACTGAAGCTTTCTTT,CSAGIQNTEAFF
many,TRBV10-3,TRBJ1-4,NA,TGTGCCATCAGTTCAGACGACCGAGCACTCGAACTGTTTTTT,CAISSDDRALELFF
many,TRBV7-8,TRBJ2-5,TRBD1,TGTGCCAGCAGTGGGTTCCCGGAGACAGGGTGGTCCCAGTACTTC,CASSGFPETGWSQYF
many,TRBV12-3/TRBV12-4,TRBJ2-1,TRBD2,TGTGCCAGCAGTTTAGGGCGGGAGCGGTACAATGAGCAGTTCTTC,CASSLGRERYNEQFF
NA,TRBV27,TRBJ2-1,TRBD2,TGTGCCAGCAGTAAGGCTAGCGGGAGGGGTACTGAGCAGTTCTTC,CASSKASGRGTEQFF
few,TRBV20-1,TRBJ1-5,NA,TGCAGTGCCAACCGACAGCCTACTAGCAATCAGCCCCAGCATTTT,CSANRQPTSNQPQHF
NA,TRBV5-6,TRBJ2-7,NA,TGTGCCAGCAGCTCCTACAGGGTCAGGGAGCAGTACTTC,CASSSYRVREQYF
few,TRBV5-1,TRBJ2-5,TRBD1,TGCGCCAGCAGCTTATGGCCGGGACAGGAGACCCAGTACTTC,CASSLWPGQETQYF
few,TRBV6-2/TRBV6-3,TRBJ1-2,TRBD1,TGTGCCAGCAGGACCTACAGGGGGGAAGGCTACACCTTC,CASRTYRGEGYTF
many,TRBV6-1,TRBJ2-1,NA,TGTGCCAGCAGGGATAATACGGGTGAGCAGTTCTTC,CASRDNTGEQFF
NA,TRBV5-1,TRBJ2-7,NA,TGCGCCAGCAGCTTGCAAGGACAGTTCTCCTACGAGCAGTACTTC,CASSLQGQFSYEQYF